What follows are 18 T cell receptor beta chains derived from one specimen sequenced in a study of blood T cell repertoires in COVID-19. Repertoires were generated with immunoSEQ multiplex PCR, while TCRdb's copy carries only in-frame clones and drops some. Counted here are about 140,000 clones, about 89% occurring once; the ten biggest clones make up approximately 35%. Sequenced material: peripheral blood. Every receptor here comes from a man in his forties or fifties who had recovered from COVID-19.

The chain recombines TRBV11-2 with TRBJ2-1; D is unresolved. Germline CDR1 and CDR2: SGHAT and FQNNGV. Trimming cost V 5 bases and J 4 bases, with 6 bases left between them. The CDR3 consists of 12 residues. Here the CDR3 DNA reads TGTGCCAGCAGCCTGTCGTACAATGAGCAGTTCTTC. Translation gives CASSLSYNEQFF. The full variable domain, rest sourced from reference TRBV11-2 and TRBJ2-1, is EAGVAQSPRYKIIEKRQSVAFWCNPISGHATLYWYQQILGQGPKLLIQFQNNGVVDDSQLPKDRFSAERLKGVDSTLKIQPAKLEDSAVYLCASSLSYNEQFFGPGTRLTVL.

CDR3 in amino acids: CASSWTSGGPYEQYF. The CDR3 nucleotides read TGCGCCAGCAGCTGGACTAGCGGGGGGCCATACGAGCAGTACTTC. The chain recombines TRBV5-1 with TRBJ2-7; the match to TRBD2 covers 14 bases. Trimming cost V 3 bases and J 4 bases; bases outside gene matches: 3. This CDR3 has 15 amino acids. The germline V gene has CDR1 SGHRS and CDR2 YFSETQ.

The V gene is TRBV6-6, the J gene TRBJ1-6; no reliable D call. The CDR3 sequence is 15 residues long. Germline V CDR1 and CDR2: MNHNY, SVGAGI (reference sequence). V lost 6 bases to trimming and J lost 6 bases, with 15 bases between them. CDR3 sequence: CASSPPTVGNSPLHF. Written as DNA, the CDR3 is TGTGCCAGCAGCCCCCCCACCGTCGGTAATTCACCCCTCCACTTT.

As to this clone: Its ends do not fully match the called genes, so a read error is possible. This chain joins TRBV7-2 and TRBJ1-4; 7 bases line up with TRBD1. Germline lookup yields CDR1 SGHTA and CDR2 FQGNSA. This CDR3 has 13 amino acids. CDR3 region: CASSLTEGGTVDF. DNA of the CDR3: TGTGCCAGCAGCTTAACAGAAGGCGGGACAGTAGATTTT. The variable domain in full, with the rest retrieved from reference TRBV7-2 and TRBJ1-4, is GAGVSQSPSNKVTEKGKDVELRCDPISGHTALYWYRQSLGQGLEFLIYFQGNSAPDKSGLPSDRFSAERTGGSVSTLTIQRTQQEDSAVYLCASSLTEGGTVDFGSGTQLSVL.

This clone has ten or more counts. This sequence joins TRBV6-2 or TRBV6-3 and TRBJ2-7; tentatively, D is TRBD2 (6 bases). V was pared by 2 bases and J by 0 bases, with 11 bases between. CDR1 MNHEY and CDR2 SVGEGT come from the germline V gene. The CDR3 length is 15 residues. The CDR3 protein is CASSYRDSSSYEQYF. CDR3 coding DNA: TGTGCCAGCAGTTACCGGGACTCGAGCTCCTACGAGCAGTACTTC.

The chain carries TRBV5-1 and TRBJ2-7; TRBD2 matches 9 bases. The CDR3 sequence is 14 residues long. CDR1 is SGHRS and CDR2 is YFSETQ in the germline V gene. Trimming at V came to 4 bases and at J to 5 bases, leaving 7 bases not matched to a gene. CDR3 residues: CASSPAGGTHEQYF. The CDR3 coding sequence is TGCGCCAGCAGCCCGGCGGGAGGGACACACGAGCAGTACTTC.

The V call is TRBV19, the J call TRBJ1-4; the D gene is possibly TRBD1 (6 bases). V lost 4 bases and J 0 bases, leaving 15 bases between the germline ends. This CDR3 is 17 amino acids long. CDR1 LNHDA and CDR2 SQIVND come from the germline V gene (reference sequence). The CDR3 spells CASSTETGTATNEKLFF. For the CDR3, the DNA is TGTGCCAGTAGTACCGAGACAGGTACCGCAACTAATGAAAAACTGTTTTTT.

The J gene is TRBJ2-5, the V gene TRBV6-4; a possible D gene is TRBD2 (6 bases). CDR3 length: 12 amino acids. Trimming left V 5 bases short and J 9 bases short, with 13 bases between. Per the germline V gene, CDR1 is MRHNA and CDR2 is SNTAGT. The CDR3 is CASSPPSVPQYF. As DNA, the CDR3 is TGTGCCAGCAGTCCTCCTAGCGTGCCCCAGTACTTC.

This clone showed up just a few times. The V gene is TRBV7-2, the J gene TRBJ2-1, with D possibly matching TRBD1 (6 bases). Germline V CDR1 and CDR2: SGHTA, FQGNSA. Trimming cost V 4 bases and J 9 bases, with 19 bases left between them. The CDR3 extends over 15 amino acids. CDR3 region: CASSWSTGSGGEQFF. The CDR3 bases are TGTGCCAGCAGCTGGTCGACAGGCTCCGGAGGTGAGCAGTTCTTC.

CDR3 DNA sequence: TGTGCCAGCAGCTTGGGGGGACAGGCGAACACCGGGGAGCTGTTTTTT. This codes for CASSLGGQANTGELFF. This chain links TRBV5-4 with TRBJ2-2, with TRBD1 matching over 8 bases. The V gene end was trimmed by 0 bases and the J gene end by 0 bases; junction bases not matched to a gene: 1. The germline gives CDR1 SGHNT, CDR2 YYREEE (reference sequence). This CDR3 is 16 amino acids long.

The chain links TRBV14 to TRBJ1-1, with 11 bases identical to TRBD1. The CDR3 contains 17 residues. The germline CDR1 and CDR2 sequences are SGHDN and FVKESK. J lost 5 bases, V lost 4 bases, and 12 bases had no gene match. The CDR3 protein is CASSPPGQGAIETEAFF. DNA of the CDR3: TGTGCCAGCAGCCCCCCCGGACAGGGGGCAATTGAGACTGAAGCTTTCTTT.

This clone was seen more than once but under ten times. At one boundary the junction diverges from the germline segment, which might be a read error. V is TRBV7-8 and J is TRBJ1-6; D ambiguous. The length of the CDR3 is 17 residues. Per the germline V gene, CDR1 is SGHVS and CDR2 is FQNEAQ. CDR3 residues: CASRLGLGSSYNSPLHF. Here the CDR3 DNA reads TGTGCCAGCAGATTAGGGTTGGGGAGCTCCTATAATTCACCCCTCCACTTT.

The rearrangement joins TRBV6-2 or TRBV6-3 to TRBJ1-4; TRBD1 aligns across 7 bases. Trimming took 2 bases from V and 8 from J; bases not matched to a gene: 8. Germline V gene lookup returns CDR1 MNHEY and CDR2 SVGEGT. The CDR3 runs 15 residues. CDR3 nucleotide sequence: TGTGCCAGCAGTTACGGGGGACAGTTGAGAGAAAAACTGTTTTTT. Residues: CASSYGGQLREKLFF.

J is TRBJ1-1 and V is TRBV5-6; a possible D gene is TRBD1 (6 bases). Trimming removed 1 base from V and 0 bases from J, with 10 bases in between. Germline values: CDR1 SGHDT, CDR2 YYEEEE. CDR3 length equals 15 residues. The CDR3 DNA follows: TGTGCCAGCAGCTTGTATGCAGGGGTGAACACTGAAGCTTTCTTT. Its translation: CASSLYAGVNTEAFF. The full variable domain, completed using reference TRBV5-6 and TRBJ1-1, is DAGVTQSPTHLIKTRGQQVTLRCSPKSGHDTVSWYQQALGQGPQFIFQYYEEEERQRGNFPDRFSGHQFPNYSSELNVNALLLGDSALYLCASSLYAGVNTEAFFGQGTRLTVV.

This sequence joins TRBV27 and TRBJ1-5; D gene unclear. This CDR3 region has 15 residues. Trimming took 1 base from V and 0 from J, leaving 7 bases between them. CDR1 and CDR2 (germline): MNHEY, SMNVEV (reference sequence). CDR3 in DNA: TGTGCCAGCAGTTTATACCAGGCTAGCAATCAGCCCCAGCATTTT. Amino acid sequence: CASSLYQASNQPQHF.

The chain uses TRBV6-2 or TRBV6-3 and TRBJ1-5, with D uncertain. Per the germline V gene, CDR1 is MNHEY and CDR2 is SVGEGT. V was cut by 5 bases and J by 2 bases, with 10 bases left in between. This CDR3 has 14 amino acids. The CDR3 protein is CASSGGRGNQPQHF. The CDR3 DNA sequence: TGTGCCAGCAGTGGCGGGAGGGGCAATCAGCCCCAGCATTTT.

This rearrangement joins TRBV5-1 to TRBJ2-1; D gene unclear. Trimming left V 2 bases short and J 4 bases short, with 7 bases between. Per the germline V gene, CDR1 is SGHRS and CDR2 is YFSETQ. The CDR3 sequence is 13 residues long. The CDR3 nucleotides read TGCGCCAGCAGCTTTTCCCGTTACAATGAGCAGTTCTTC. Protein sequence: CASSFSRYNEQFF.

The chain recombines TRBV9 with TRBJ2-7; D might be TRBD1 (5 bases). The ends were cut back, 0 bases at V and 0 bases at J, with 10 bases in the middle. Germline V lookup: CDR1 SGDLS, CDR2 YYNGEE. The CDR3 covers 15 residues. The CDR3 protein is CASSVEGSPSYEQYF. The CDR3 nucleotides are TGTGCCAGCAGCGTAGAGGGGTCCCCCTCCTACGAGCAGTACTTC.